This T cell receptor (beta chain) was recorded in a study of PD-L1 blockade in urothelial cancer. Looking at the study overall: Blood samples had a median of 141,255 T cells, more than 65,000 unique TCRs, and clonality 0.08 to 0.085.

Noted time point: peripheral blood 6 weeks after treatment start. Locally advanced or metastatic urothelial carcinoma affected all patients. Per-patient samples, pretreatment and on-treatment, numbered 1 to 8. Produced via immunoSEQ multiplex PCR; TCRdb's table is partial and in-frame only. The sample carries about 36,000 clones, 75% to 90% recorded once. Germline CDR1 is SQVTM and CDR2 is ANQGSEA. The CDR3 sequence is 11 residues long. The V gene lost 7 bases and the J gene lost 4 bases, with 10 bases spanning the gap. The receptor comes from a man in his forties with urothelial cancer. The chain is built from TRBV29-1 and TRBJ1-2; the D gene is possibly TRBD1 (6 bases). The input for sequencing was PBMCs, taken around atezolizumab (anti-PD-L1) treatment. CDR3 sequence (DNA): TGCAGCGCTGTACAGGGCTATGGCTACACCTTC. This gives the protein CSAVQGYGYTF.